The sequence of this TCR beta chain was determined in a study of blood T cell repertoires in COVID-19. Clones were read by immunoSEQ multiplex PCR, and TCRdb kept only the in-frame ones, dropping some. The data hold around 130,000 clones, with around 82% observed a single time. The CDR3 has 15 amino acids. V was cut by 4 bases and J by 1 base, with 14 bases left in between. CDR1 and CDR2 (germline): SGDLS, YYNGEE. Sequenced material: peripheral blood. The source of this sequence is a man aged 60 to 69 with acute or convalescent COVID-19. This sequence joins TRBV9 and TRBJ1-2; D unresolved. The CDR3 here is CASSPSLQVNYGYTF. CDR3 DNA: TGTGCCAGCAGCCCGAGCCTTCAGGTTAACTATGGCTACACCTTC.